These 6 T cell receptor beta chains originate from one sample sequenced in a study of T cell repertoires in cytomegalovirus infection. TCRdb ran MiXCR on the reads and lists one entry per CDR3 protein. The repertoire has about 180,000 distinct CDR3 sequences, around 14% of them found once; the top ten carry over 20%. The source material was PBMCs. These receptors were collected from a human donor in good health (CMV status not recorded). Some clones in this sample may be carry-over from other donors' samples.

This clonotype was detected ten times or more. The J gene is TRBJ2-1, the V gene TRBV7-2; possible D gene TRBD2, 6 bases. Germline loops: CDR1 SGHTA, CDR2 FQGNSA. With 3 bases removed from V and 1 base from J, the gap between germline ends came to 13 bases. This CDR3 contains 16 residues. In DNA, the CDR3 is TGTGCCAGCAGCTTGAGCGCGGGACCTTCCTACAATGAGCAGTTCTTC. This codes for CASSLSAGPSYNEQFF.

The CDR3 DNA sequence: TGTGCCAGCAGCTTAATGTCGTCCGGGGGCTCAGATACGCAGTATTTT. Protein: CASSLMSSGGSDTQYF. The chain links TRBV7-2 to TRBJ2-3, with D tentatively TRBD1 or TRBD2 (6 bases each). The CDR3 consists of 16 residues. Germline V lookup: CDR1 SGHTA, CDR2 FQGNSA. Trimming removed 2 bases from V and 4 bases from J, with 16 bases in between.

Ten or more counts support this clonotype. The chain is built from TRBV7-2 and TRBJ2-1; tentative D call: TRBD2 (5 bases). Trimming removed 1 base at V and 0 bases at J, with 10 bases between. CDR1 is SGHTA, CDR2 FQGNSA, per germline. This CDR3 contains 16 residues. The CDR3 loop is CASSLVPGVSYNEQFF. CDR3 DNA sequence: TGTGCCAGCAGCTTAGTCCCCGGGGTCTCCTACAATGAGCAGTTCTTC.

This clonotype showed up just a few times. The chain has TRBV5-1 and TRBJ2-1; D gene unclear. V lost 3 bases and J lost 8, with 6 bases in between. Germline V CDR1 and CDR2: SGHRS, YFSETQ. CDR3 size: 11 residues. The chain's CDR3 is CASSWAHEQFF. CDR3 DNA: TGCGCCAGCAGCTGGGCCCATGAGCAGTTCTTC. The full variable domain, completed using reference TRBV5-1 and TRBJ2-1, is KAGVTQTPRYLIKTRGQQVTLSCSPISGHRSVSWYQQTPGQGLQFLFEYFSETQRNKGNFPGRFSGRQFSNSRSEMNVSTLELGDSALYLCASSWAHEQFFGPGTRLTVL.

At least ten counts were recorded for this clonotype. The gene calls are TRBV7-2 and TRBJ1-4; a weak D match, TRBD1 (5 bases). The CDR3 is 14 amino acids. V lost 5 bases to trimming and J lost 3 bases, with 10 bases between them. From germline, CDR1 is SGHTA and CDR2 FQGNSA. DNA of the CDR3: TGTGCCAGCAGCCCCGGAGGGGCTAATGAAAAACTGTTTTTT. It specifies CASSPGGANEKLFF.

The J gene is TRBJ1-2, the V gene TRBV18; D not certain. This CDR3 has 15 residues. V gave up 2 bases and J gave up 4 bases, with 14 bases separating them. The germline V gene has CDR1 KGHSH and CDR2 LQKENI. The CDR3 loop is CASSPIGQDGYGYTF. Here the CDR3 DNA reads TGTGCCAGCTCACCAATCGGCCAGGACGGCTATGGCTACACCTTC.